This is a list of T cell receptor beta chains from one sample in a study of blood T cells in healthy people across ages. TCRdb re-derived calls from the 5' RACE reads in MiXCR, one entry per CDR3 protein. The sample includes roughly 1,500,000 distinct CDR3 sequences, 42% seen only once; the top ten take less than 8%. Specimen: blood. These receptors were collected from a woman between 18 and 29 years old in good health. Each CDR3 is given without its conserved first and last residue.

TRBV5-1 ASSPSDRVYGYT
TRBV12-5 ASGYDLRNTGELF
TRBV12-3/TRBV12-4 ASSHQRAGETQY
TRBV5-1 ASSLSTAPRAKNIQY
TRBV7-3 ASSSLAEDTQY
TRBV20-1 SARDPPGSSTDTQY
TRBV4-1 ASSQDRERGSYNEQF
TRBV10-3 AISDNGGQETQY
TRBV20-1 SAGAGTGVYEQY
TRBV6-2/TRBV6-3 ARIWGVPGLPTDTQY
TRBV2 ASSEEQVPGYGYT
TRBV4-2 ASSQEFSGSYNEQF
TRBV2 ASTQGLSRETQY
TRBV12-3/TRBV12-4 ASSFRGQSNQPQH
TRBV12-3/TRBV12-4 ASRLQGASEAF
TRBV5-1 ASSEQPGQLNEKLF